The 3 T cell receptor beta chains below were found in one sample sequenced in a study of vaccination effects on CD4 cells after COVID-19. Scientists isolated CD4+ T cells after an approximately 10-day culture period ended. TCRdb's table, derived via immunoSEQ multiplex PCR, lists solely in-frame clones and lacks some. The table has 30,000 to 40,000 clones, roughly 87% seen once. These receptors lack a known antigen. The sample consisted of CD4+ T cells from PBMCs cultured without peptide, taken before COVID-19 vaccination. Receptors originate from a human donor who received a COVID-19 vaccine.

The chain links TRBV19 to TRBJ1-1, with no clear D. Trimming took off 0 bases at V and 8 bases at J, with 28 bases between the two ends. The CDR3 loop spans 19 amino acids. Germline V lookup: CDR1 LNHDA, CDR2 SQIVND (reference sequence). The CDR3: CASSIDPRPPRPLPEEAFF. CDR3 bases: TGTGCCAGTAGTATAGATCCTCGGCCCCCAAGACCCCTCCCGGAGGAAGCTTTCTTT. The whole variable domain, remainder taken from reference TRBV19 and TRBJ1-1, is DGGITQSPKYLFRKEGQNVTLSCEQNLNHDAMYWYRQDPGQGLRLIYYSQIVNDFQKGDIAEGYSVSREKKESFPLTVTSAQKNPTAFYLCASSIDPRPPRPLPEEAFFGQGTRLTVV.

CDR3 amino acids: CASSLSGGPPRETQYF. For the CDR3, the DNA is TGTGCCAGCAGTTTAAGCGGGGGGCCCCCTAGGGAGACCCAGTACTTC. The chain links TRBV28 to TRBJ2-5; 9 nucleotides align to TRBD2. CDR1 and CDR2 (germline): MDHEN, SYDVKM. The CDR3 length is 16 residues. Unmatched junction bases numbered 9, after V lost 2 bases and J lost 5 bases.

The rearrangement joins TRBV6-5 to TRBJ1-1; TRBD1 aligns across 9 bases. This CDR3 comprises 14 residues. CDR1 and CDR2 (germline): MNHEY, SVGAGI. J lost 3 bases, V lost 6 bases, and 5 bases had no gene match. The CDR3 loop reads CASSLDRGYTEAFF. In DNA form, the CDR3 reads TGTGCCAGCAGCCTGGACAGGGGCTACACTGAAGCTTTCTTT.